This record covers a single TCR beta chain. The antigen remains unidentified. Sequenced by immunoSEQ multiplex PCR; TCRdb stores in-frame clones only, minus some. The repertoire holds roughly 66,000 clones, with 80% to 85% as singletons. Blood sampling was done at baseline, cycle 4 day 1, and cycle 7 day 1. Per the germline V gene, CDR1 is SEHNR and CDR2 is FQNEAQ (reference sequence). The CDR3 totals 15 residues. V was trimmed by 5 bases and J by 3 bases, leaving 14 bases between them. This sample is part of a study of OX40 agonist ivuxolimab in advanced cancers. General observations from the study: Compared with CD4+, CD8+ T cells on average had more expanded clones.

Sequencing was performed on CD4+ or CD8+ T cells sorted from blood, taken in a trial of the OX40 agonist ivuxolimab. The V gene is TRBV7-9, the J gene TRBJ1-5; maybe TRBD1 (6 bases). This TCR came from an adult with an advanced solid tumor such as melanoma, head and neck, liver or kidney cancer. The CDR3 DNA reads as TGTGCCAGCAGCGATGGACAGTGGCCCAATCAGCCCCAGCATTTT. Translating gives CASSDGQWPNQPQHF.